This T cell receptor (beta chain) appears in the sequencing data of a study of blood T cell repertoires in COVID-19 (dated by TCRdb to 2018 to 2021). Regarding the research as a whole: Samples covering the acute and convalescent phases of COVID-19 were provided by collaborators in the United States, Italy and Spain. The material from the prospective study consisted of cDNA or gDNA derived from T cells, B-cell-depleted T cells, or PBMCs. The dataset comprised deeply sampled blood TCRbeta repertoires from subjects exposed to, actively infected with, or recovered from COVID-19. The repertoires were made available in a free public database intended to serve as a resource for research on the immune response to SARS-CoV-2. The samples were drawn from the first 160 participants of the ongoing ImmuneRACE study and from some 1,300 subjects provided by 6 global collaborators. The sample metadata nearly always contained a de-identified subject ID, COVID-19 status, age in years and sex. Where HLA class I and class II types were available, the types were taken from metadata supplied by the sample provider, not from assay-based typing.

In the prospective study, participants were 18 to 89 years old, resided in about two dozen geographic areas of the United States, and were enrolled through a virtual design. In the prospective study, cohorts were assigned on the basis of participant-reported clinical history obtained from a screening survey and a study questionnaire. Recovered participants in ImmuneRACE Cohort 3 were defined as having two consecutive negative NP/OP PCR tests, clearance from a healthcare professional, or resolution of symptoms. In the prospective study, whole blood, serum and a nasopharyngeal or oropharyngeal swab were collected from each participant by mobile phlebotomists. Participants in the prospective study had the option to provide additional blood draws and questionnaires over an approximately 2-month period. Before DNA extraction, prospective study blood samples were shipped either frozen or at room temperature.

TCRbeta CDR3 regions were amplified from genomic DNA by means of the immunoSEQ Assay, a bias-controlled multiplex PCR. The study's own analysis went as follows. The number of nucleated cells in each sample was estimated by amplification of reference gene primers within the assay. To quantify the absolute abundance of each unique TCRbeta CDR3 rearrangement, sequence reads were collapsed and filtered. For each sample, productive Simpson clonality was calculated as the square root of Simpson's diversity index across productive rearrangements. Not all clones reach the TCRdb copy of this immuneACCESS table, which keeps in-frame sequences only. Checked studies attribute under half of the gap to unresolved V genes and leave the rest unexplained. V, J and clone size were drawn from that table, and D and trimming were deduced from the DNA. The sample profile shows more than 300,000 clones; around 89% of them were found once. The ten most abundant clones make up more than 1% of the sample.

Broad study findings and their caveats: Clinical and demographic metadata were provided uncurated, with the amount varying by source and participant.

With regard to this clone: It lacks a known antigen. Per-base qualities were not stored, and no clone one base away is much larger.

Material for sequencing was PBMCs or T cells enriched from blood (not recorded which). The source is a woman under 30 who had recovered from COVID-19.

The DNA sequence is as follows: TGTGCCAGCAGTGAGTTCGGTAGCAATCAGCCCCAGCATTTT. This sequence encodes CASSEFGSNQPQHF. Recombination joined TRBV6-1 with TRBJ1-5, with no reliable assignment of the D segment. The germline V gene yields MNHNS for CDR1 and SASEGT for CDR2. The CDR3 contains 14 residues, cysteine and phenylalanine counted. Here the CDR3 DNA is all that survives: 42 bases in frame from base 1. Trimming takes 3 bases from V and 0 bases from J, and the germline ends sit 6 bases apart.